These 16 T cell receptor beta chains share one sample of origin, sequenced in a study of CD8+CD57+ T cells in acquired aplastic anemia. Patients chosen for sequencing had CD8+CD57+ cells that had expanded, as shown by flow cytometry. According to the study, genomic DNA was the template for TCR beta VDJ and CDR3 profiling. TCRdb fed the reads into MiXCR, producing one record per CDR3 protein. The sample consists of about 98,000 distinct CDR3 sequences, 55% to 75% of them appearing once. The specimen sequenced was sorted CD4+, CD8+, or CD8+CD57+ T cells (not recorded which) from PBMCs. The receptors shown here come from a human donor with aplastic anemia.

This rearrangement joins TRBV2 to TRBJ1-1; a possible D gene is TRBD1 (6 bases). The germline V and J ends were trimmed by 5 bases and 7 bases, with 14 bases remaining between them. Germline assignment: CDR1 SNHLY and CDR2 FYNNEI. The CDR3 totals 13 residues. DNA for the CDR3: TGTGCCAGCAGTAACAGGGAGCTGGGTGAAGCTTTCTTT. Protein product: CASSNRELGEAFF.

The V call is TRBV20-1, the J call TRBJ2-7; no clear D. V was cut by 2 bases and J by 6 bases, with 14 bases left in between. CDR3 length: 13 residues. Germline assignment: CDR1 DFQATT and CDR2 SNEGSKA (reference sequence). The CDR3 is CSARRFTTAEQYF. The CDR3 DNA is TGCAGTGCTAGAAGGTTTACGACGGCCGAGCAGTACTTC.

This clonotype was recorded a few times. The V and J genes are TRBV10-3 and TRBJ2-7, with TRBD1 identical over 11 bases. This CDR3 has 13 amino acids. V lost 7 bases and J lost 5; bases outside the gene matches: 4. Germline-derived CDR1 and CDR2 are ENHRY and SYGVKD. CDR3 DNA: TGTGCCATCAAGCGGACAGGGGGCGACGAGCAGTACTTC. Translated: CAIKRTGGDEQYF.

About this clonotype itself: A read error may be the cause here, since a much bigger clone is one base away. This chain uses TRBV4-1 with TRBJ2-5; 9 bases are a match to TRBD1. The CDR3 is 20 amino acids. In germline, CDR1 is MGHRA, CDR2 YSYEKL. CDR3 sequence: CASSQDKDRGAAASQGTQYF. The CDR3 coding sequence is TGCGCCAGCAGCCAAGATAAGGACAGGGGTGCAGCGGCGAGCCAAGGGACCCAGTACTTC.

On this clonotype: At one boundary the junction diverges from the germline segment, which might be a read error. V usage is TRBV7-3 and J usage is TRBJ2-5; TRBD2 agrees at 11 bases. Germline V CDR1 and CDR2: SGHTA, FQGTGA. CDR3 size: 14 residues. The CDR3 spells CASSRSTLLAGVVF. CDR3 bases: TGTGCCAGCAGCCGCTCGACCTTACTAGCGGGGGTGGTCTTC. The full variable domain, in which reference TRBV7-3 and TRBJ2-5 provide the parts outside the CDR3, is GAGVSQTPSNKVTEKGKYVELRCDPISGHTALYWYRQSLGQGPEFLIYFQGTGAADDSGLPNDRFFAVRPEGSVSTLKIQRTERGDSAVYLCASSRSTLLAGVVFGPGTRLLVL.

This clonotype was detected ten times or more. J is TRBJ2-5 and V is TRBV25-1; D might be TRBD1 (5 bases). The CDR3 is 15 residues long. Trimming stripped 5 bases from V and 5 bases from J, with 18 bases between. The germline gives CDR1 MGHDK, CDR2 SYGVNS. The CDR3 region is CASSRKPGLGETQYF. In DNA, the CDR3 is TGTGCCAGCAGTAGAAAGCCAGGGCTTGGGGAGACCCAGTACTTC.

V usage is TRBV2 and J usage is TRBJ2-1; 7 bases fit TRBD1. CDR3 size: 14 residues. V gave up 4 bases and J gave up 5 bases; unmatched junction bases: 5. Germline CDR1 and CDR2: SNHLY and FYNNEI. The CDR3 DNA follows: TGTGCCAGCAGTGGCAGGACAGGCCACAATGAGCAGTTCTTC. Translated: CASSGRTGHNEQFF.

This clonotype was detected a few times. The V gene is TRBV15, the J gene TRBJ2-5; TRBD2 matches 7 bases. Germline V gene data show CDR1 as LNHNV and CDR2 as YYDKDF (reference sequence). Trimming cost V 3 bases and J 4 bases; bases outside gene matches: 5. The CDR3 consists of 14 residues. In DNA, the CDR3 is TGTGCCACCAGCAGCGGGACTACCTCAGAGACCCAGTACTTC. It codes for CATSSGTTSETQYF.

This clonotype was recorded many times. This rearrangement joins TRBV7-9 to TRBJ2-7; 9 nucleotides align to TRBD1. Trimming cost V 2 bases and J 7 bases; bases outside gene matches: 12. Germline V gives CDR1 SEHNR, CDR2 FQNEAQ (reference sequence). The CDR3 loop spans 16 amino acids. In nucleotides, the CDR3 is TGTGCCAGCAGCTTATCTCCGGGACAGGGCTTAACGGAGCAGTACTTC. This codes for CASSLSPGQGLTEQYF.

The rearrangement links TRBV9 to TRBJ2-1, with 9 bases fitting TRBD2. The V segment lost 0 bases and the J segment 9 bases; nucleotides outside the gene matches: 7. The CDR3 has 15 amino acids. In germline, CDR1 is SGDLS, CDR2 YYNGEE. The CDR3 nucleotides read TGTGCCAGCAGCGTAGGGCTAGCGGGGATTAGTGAGCAGTTCTTC. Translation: CASSVGLAGISEQFF.

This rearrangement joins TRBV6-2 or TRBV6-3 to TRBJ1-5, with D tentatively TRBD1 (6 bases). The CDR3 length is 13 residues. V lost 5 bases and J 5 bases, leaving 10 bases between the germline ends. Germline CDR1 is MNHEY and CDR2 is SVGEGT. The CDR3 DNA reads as TGTGCCAGCAGTGATACAGGGTATCAGCCCCAGCATTTT. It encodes CASSDTGYQPQHF.

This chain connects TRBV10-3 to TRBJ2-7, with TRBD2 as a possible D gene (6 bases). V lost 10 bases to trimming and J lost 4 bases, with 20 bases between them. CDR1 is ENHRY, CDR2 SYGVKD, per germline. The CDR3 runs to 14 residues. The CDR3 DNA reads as TGTGCCACCGCGGGACCGCCCTTGGGATACGAGCAGTACTTC. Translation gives CATAGPPLGYEQYF.

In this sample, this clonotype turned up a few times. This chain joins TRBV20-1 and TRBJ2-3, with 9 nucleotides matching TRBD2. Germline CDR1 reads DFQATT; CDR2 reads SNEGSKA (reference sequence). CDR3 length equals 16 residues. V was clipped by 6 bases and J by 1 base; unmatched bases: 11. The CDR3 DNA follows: TGCAGTGCAAAGGCTAGCGGGACGCGGGGCACAGATACGCAGTATTTT. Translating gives CSAKASGTRGTDTQYF.

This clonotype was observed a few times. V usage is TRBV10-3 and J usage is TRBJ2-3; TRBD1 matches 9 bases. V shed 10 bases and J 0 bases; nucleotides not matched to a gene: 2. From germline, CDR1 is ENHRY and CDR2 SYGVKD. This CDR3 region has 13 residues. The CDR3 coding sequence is TGTGCCAGCACAGGGGGCAGCACAGATACGCAGTATTTT. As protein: CASTGGSTDTQYF.

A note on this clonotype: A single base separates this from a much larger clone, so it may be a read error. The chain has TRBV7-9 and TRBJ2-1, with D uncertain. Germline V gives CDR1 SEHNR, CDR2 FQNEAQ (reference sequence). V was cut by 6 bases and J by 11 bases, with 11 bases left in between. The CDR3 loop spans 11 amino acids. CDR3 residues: CASRLGYKQFF. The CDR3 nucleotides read TGTGCCAGCAGACTGGGATATAAGCAGTTCTTC. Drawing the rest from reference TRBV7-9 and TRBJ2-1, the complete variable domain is DTGVSQNPRHKITKRGQNVTFRCDPISEHNRLYWYRQTLGQGPEFLTYFQNEAQLEKSRLLSDRFSAERPKGSFSTLEIQRTEQGDSAMYLCASRLGYKQFFGPGTRLTVL.

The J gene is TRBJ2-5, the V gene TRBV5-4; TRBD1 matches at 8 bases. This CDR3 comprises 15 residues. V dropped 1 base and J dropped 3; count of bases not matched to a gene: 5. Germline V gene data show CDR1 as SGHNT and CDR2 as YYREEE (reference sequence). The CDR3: CASSLRTGQEETQYF. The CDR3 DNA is TGTGCCAGCAGCTTGCGGACGGGACAGGAAGAGACCCAGTACTTC.